This T cell receptor beta chain was sequenced for a study of blood T cell repertoires in COVID-19. Measured with immunoSEQ multiplex PCR; TCRdb has only the in-frame clones, and not every one. The sample yields hundreds of thousands of clones, 75% to 90% seen once. This study enrolled people aged about 18 to 95 from about 26 US geographic areas. Cohort 3 donors were reported recovered after two negative PCRs, clearance, or symptom resolution. Sequencing used PBMCs or T cells enriched from blood (not recorded which). This clonotype was obtained from a woman aged 55-69 years who had recovered from COVID-19.

The chain's CDR3 is CASRGDLYEKLFF. CDR3 DNA: TGTGCCAGCCGGGGGGATCTATATGAAAAACTGTTTTTT. V is TRBV2 and J is TRBJ1-4; a possible D gene is TRBD1 (5 bases). Deletions cut 8 bases from V and 6 bases from J, with 13 bases between. CDR3 length equals 13 residues. Germline V gene lookup returns CDR1 SNHLY and CDR2 FYNNEI.